The sequence of this T cell receptor beta chain was determined in a study of metastatic and nonmetastatic thyroid tumors. The CDR3 length is 15 residues. Germline V gene sequence: CDR1 SNHLY, CDR2 FYNNEI. V trimming: 7 bases; J trimming: 8 bases; junction bases outside the gene matches: 16. Thyroid surgery took place with no prior treatment in any patient. Through MiXCR, TCRdb re-clonotyped the PCR reads. The sample contains approximately 41,000 clones, 20% to 25% of which appear only once. This TCR was sampled from a female donor with papillary thyroid cancer or a benign thyroid nodule (not recorded which). Some clones in this sample may be carry-over from other donors' samples. V is TRBV2 and J is TRBJ1-2; 7 bases fit TRBD1. The material sequenced was tumor tissue. CDR3 region: CASTWDRTGDGGYTF. The CDR3 coding sequence is TGTGCCAGCACCTGGGACCGGACAGGCGACGGGGGCTACACCTTC.